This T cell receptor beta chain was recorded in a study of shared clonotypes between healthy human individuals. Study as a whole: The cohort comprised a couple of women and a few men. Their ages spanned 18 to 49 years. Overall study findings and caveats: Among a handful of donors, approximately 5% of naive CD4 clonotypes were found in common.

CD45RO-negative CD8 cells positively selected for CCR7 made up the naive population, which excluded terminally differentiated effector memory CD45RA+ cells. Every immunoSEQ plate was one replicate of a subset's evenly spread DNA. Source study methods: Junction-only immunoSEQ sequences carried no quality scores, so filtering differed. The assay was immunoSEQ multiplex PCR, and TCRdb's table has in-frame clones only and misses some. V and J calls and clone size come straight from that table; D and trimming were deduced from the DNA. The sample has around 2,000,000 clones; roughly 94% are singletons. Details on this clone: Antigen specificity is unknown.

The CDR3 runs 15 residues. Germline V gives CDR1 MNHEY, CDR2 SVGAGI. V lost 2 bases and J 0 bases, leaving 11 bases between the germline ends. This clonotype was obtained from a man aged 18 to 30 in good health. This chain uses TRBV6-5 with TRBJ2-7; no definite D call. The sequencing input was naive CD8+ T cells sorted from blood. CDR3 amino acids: CASSYGSHPSYEQYF. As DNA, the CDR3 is TGTGCCAGCAGTTACGGGTCCCACCCCTCCTACGAGCAGTACTTC.